The 13 T cell receptor beta chains below come from one sample, sequenced in a study of cytomegalovirus exposure and HLA in healthy donors. The PCR was carried out with 60 Vbeta primers and 13 Jbeta primers. TCRdb's copy holds only in-frame clones and misses some; the assay was immunoSEQ multiplex PCR. Of over 250,000 clones listed, 86% are singletons. Sequencing was carried out using PBMCs. These TCRs come from a man in his forties in good health and CMV-seropositive.

The chain carries TRBV29-1 and TRBJ1-2, with TRBD1 identical over 10 bases. V lost 0 bases, J lost 3 bases, and 19 bases stayed unmatched. The CDR3 is made up of 20 amino acids. Germline lookup yields CDR1 SQVTM and CDR2 ANQGSEA. CDR3: CSVEDRSSVDFGQGDYGYTF. Here the CDR3 DNA reads TGCAGCGTTGAAGATCGTTCCAGCGTGGACTTTGGACAGGGGGACTATGGCTACACCTTC.

The V gene is TRBV28, the J gene TRBJ1-5; no clear D gene. The CDR3 runs to 12 residues. The germline V gene has CDR1 MDHEN and CDR2 SYDVKM. Trimming took 6 bases from V and 3 from J, leaving 6 bases between them. CDR3 amino acids: CASRETNQPQHF. In nucleotides, the CDR3 is TGTGCCAGCAGGGAGACCAATCAGCCCCAGCATTTT.

This chain connects TRBV7-9 to TRBJ2-5, with 7 bases identical to TRBD1. The V and J ends lost 5 bases and 3 bases, in that order; junction bases with no gene match: 3. In germline, CDR1 is SEHNR, CDR2 FQNEAQ (reference sequence). The CDR3 has 13 amino acids. The CDR3, as DNA: TGTGCCAGCAGCCCCGGGACAGAAGAGACCCAGTACTTC. The encoded protein is CASSPGTEETQYF.

Here the CDR3 reads CASSQNLAGGGELFF. The CDR3 DNA reads TGTGCCAGCAGTCAAAACCTCGCGGGAGGCGGGGAGCTGTTTTTT. The J gene is TRBJ2-2, the V gene TRBV2; TRBD2 aligns across 8 bases. The V segment lost 5 bases and the J segment 7 bases; nucleotides outside the gene matches: 9. The germline CDR1 and CDR2 sequences are SNHLY and FYNNEI. The CDR3 contains 15 residues.

This clone appeared a single time. J is TRBJ2-5 and V is TRBV5-1; TRBD2 matches at 7 bases. Matching the DNA end better, TRBJ2-7 makes the J call doubtful. Germline lookup yields CDR1 SGHRS and CDR2 YFSETQ. This CDR3 is built from 13 residues. As DNA, the CDR3 is TGCGCCAGCAGCCCCGGGAGGCTCAACGAGCAGTACTTC. Its protein product is CASSPGRLNEQYF.

V is TRBV7-9 and J is TRBJ1-2; 7 bases map to TRBD1. V dropped 5 bases and J dropped 4; count of bases not matched to a gene: 4. CDR3 length: 13 amino acids. The V gene's germline CDR1 is SEHNR and CDR2 FQNEAQ (reference sequence). The CDR3 sequence is CASSPRQGYGYTF. Here the CDR3 DNA reads TGTGCCAGCAGCCCACGACAGGGCTATGGCTACACCTTC.

This CDR3 reads CASSVVLNTGELFF. CDR3 DNA: TGTGCCAGCAGCGTAGTCCTCAACACCGGGGAGCTGTTTTTT. The J gene is TRBJ2-2, the V gene TRBV9, with D unclear. CDR1 and CDR2 from the germline V gene are SGDLS and YYNGEE. This CDR3 spans 14 amino acids. With 0 bases removed from V and 2 bases from J, the gap between germline ends came to 5 bases. The whole variable domain, remainder taken from reference TRBV9 and TRBJ2-2, is DSGVTQTPKHLITATGQRVTLRCSPRSGDLSVYWYQQSLDQGLQFLIQYYNGEERAKGNILERFSAQQFPDLHSELNLSSLELGDSALYFCASSVVLNTGELFFGEGSRLTVL.

V is TRBV5-1 and J is TRBJ2-7; D is undetermined. Germline CDR1 SGHRS, CDR2 YFSETQ. The CDR3 consists of 15 residues. Trimming cost V 0 bases and J 2 bases, with 12 bases left between them. CDR3 residues: CASSLASGAPYEQYF. Written as DNA, the CDR3 is TGCGCCAGCAGCTTGGCCTCAGGTGCCCCCTACGAGCAGTACTTC. Complete variable domain (other parts from reference TRBV5-1 and TRBJ2-7): KAGVTQTPRYLIKTRGQQVTLSCSPISGHRSVSWYQQTPGQGLQFLFEYFSETQRNKGNFPGRFSGRQFSNSRSEMNVSTLELGDSALYLCASSLASGAPYEQYFGPGTRLTVT.

This rearrangement joins TRBV9 to TRBJ2-3; 9 nucleotides line up with TRBD2. The CDR3 contains 15 residues. The V segment lost 2 bases and the J segment 0 bases; nucleotides outside the gene matches: 1. CDR1 is SGDLS, CDR2 YYNGEE, per germline. For the CDR3, the DNA is TGTGCCAGCAGCGTCGCGGGAGGGAGCACAGATACGCAGTATTTT. Protein product: CASSVAGGSTDTQYF.

The chain combines TRBV28 with TRBJ1-3; a possible D gene is TRBD1 (5 bases). Germline lookup yields CDR1 MDHEN and CDR2 SYDVKM. The CDR3 totals 11 residues. Trimming pared 11 bases from V and 2 bases from J, leaving 7 bases between. In DNA, the CDR3 is TGTGCCGGGGGGACTGGAAACACCATATATTTT. It translates to CAGGTGNTIYF.

V is TRBV28 and J is TRBJ1-2; 7 bases match TRBD1. Trimming at V came to 5 bases and at J to 3 bases, leaving 9 bases not matched to a gene. Per the germline V gene, CDR1 is MDHEN and CDR2 is SYDVKM. CDR3 length equals 15 residues. CDR3 sequence reads: CASSETGTAHYGYTF. Written as DNA, the CDR3 is TGTGCCAGCAGTGAGACCGGGACAGCCCACTATGGCTACACCTTC.

The genes are TRBV28 and TRBJ2-4; 9 bases fit TRBD2. J was trimmed by 0 bases and V by 5 bases; bases with no gene match: 14. CDR3 length equals 19 residues. Germline V gene data show CDR1 as MDHEN and CDR2 as SYDVKM. CDR3 sequence: CASSELAGYTPLAKNIQYF. The CDR3 DNA is TGTGCCAGCAGTGAACTAGCGGGTTACACCCCCCTAGCCAAAAACATTCAGTACTTC. The variable domain in full, with the rest retrieved from reference TRBV28 and TRBJ2-4, is DVKVTQSSRYLVKRTGEKVFLECVQDMDHENMFWYRQDPGLGLRLIYFSYDVKMKEKGDIPEGYSVSREKKERFSLILESASTNQTSMYLCASSELAGYTPLAKNIQYFGAGTRLSVL.

The genes are TRBV4-3 and TRBJ2-2, with 7 bases that match TRBD2. J was trimmed by 7 bases and V by 0 bases; bases with no gene match: 17. Per germline, CDR1 LGHNA and CDR2 YSLEER. The CDR3 extends over 19 amino acids. In DNA form, the CDR3 reads TGCGCCAGCAGCCAAGATCTACTACGTGGGAGGGTGTTTAGCGGGGAGCTGTTTTTT. It translates to CASSQDLLRGRVFSGELFF.